This paragraph covers one T cell receptor (beta chain) sequence. Its recognized antigen is unknown. No quality values exist for individual bases; no much larger clone is one base distant. The record originates from a study of vaccination and CD4 T cells after COVID-19 (dated by TCRdb to between 2022 and 2023). Looking at the study overall: Convalescent patients had a positive SARS-CoV-2 result on nasal swab PCR, and of these patients, fewer than ten had mild disease and one had severe disease. In the convalescent cohort there were six males and four females, among whom were two Hispanic individuals, seven Caucasians, two Asians and one multiracial person. The cultures were stimulated with overlapping spike peptide pools from SARS-CoV-2 and from the common cold coronaviruses HCoV-NL63, HCoV-OC43 and HCoV-229E. Post-COVID blood samples from convalescent patients were collected a median of roughly 100 days after diagnosis, with a range of 35 to 161 days. Participants received two doses of either the Pfizer-BioNTech BNT162b2 vaccine (n=8) or the Moderna mRNA-1273 vaccine (n=2). In control cultures, a CEFX viral epitope pool was used as positive control, an HIV-1 Nef peptide pool was used as negative control, or no peptide was added. Post-vaccine blood samples were obtained a median of about 72 days after the second vaccine dose, with a range of about 12 to 241 days. In approximately ten COVID-19 convalescent patients and a few infection-naive healthy vaccine recipients, the spike-specific CD4+ TCR repertoire before mRNA vaccination was compared with the repertoire after mRNA vaccination.

The study at large found these results: In convalescent patients, nearly all vaccine-specific clones (304 of 307) were found to be mono-reactive for SARS-CoV-2 spike rather than cross-reactive with common cold coronaviruses. In convalescent patients, a median around 85% of post-vaccine SARS-CoV-2-reactive clones were detected only after vaccination, and vaccine-specific priming was suggested by this finding. Relatively few convalescent patients were included in the study, and early timepoints after natural infection were not analyzed. The median number of SARS-CoV-2-reactive clonotypes rose from approximately 20 after infection to roughly 40 after vaccination, but the change was not significant.

Libraries were made using PCR. At the Johns Hopkins FTIC core, DNA from the cultured CD4+ T cells underwent TCR sequencing with the Oncomine TCR Beta short-read assay. The QIAamp micro DNA kit was used to extract genomic DNA from the cultured CD4+ T cells. Oncomine TCR Beta libraries from cultured CD4+ T cells were pooled using unique dual indexes and sequenced on an Illumina iSeq 100. From the authors' description of their analysis: Non-productive sequences were filtered out, and CDR3s that did not start with C, did not end with F or W, or were shorter than 7 amino acids were discarded. The MANAFEST web application identified antigen-specific clonotypes by comparing peptide-stimulated wells against reference wells and other culture wells. An FDR below 0.05, an odds ratio above 5, and a productive frequency above 0.1% in at least two of three replicate wells were required for clones to be considered positive. A clonotype was classed as cross-reactive if the clonotype showed significant expansion both in SARS-CoV-2 spike wells and in at least one common cold coronavirus spike condition. Similarity between CDR3 sequences was evaluated in R version 3.6.1 using Levenshtein distances (stringdist) and unrooted phylogenetic trees (ape). TCRdb reprocessing: public reads trimmed at Q25 with fastp, clones called with MiXCR, in-frame beta chains kept. Rows are combined by CDR3 protein, so each entry shows the most common genes and DNA. Clone size and V and J calls follow TCRdb, not the original study. Recorded for this sample are under 25,000 distinct CDR3 sequences; roughly 45% of them occurred a single time. In total, the top ten clones hold 26% of the sample.

The sample's treatment or condition label, decoded: approximately nine-day PBMC culture with coronavirus spike peptide pools or control peptides (ViraFEST assay). The study used the ViraFEST assay, which expanded antigen-specific T cells with peptide pools and then identified expanded clonotypes by TCR sequencing. The positive SARS-CoV-2 PCR tests of the convalescent patients were dated from March to December 2020, before the Alpha, Beta and Delta variants emerged in the United States. Each well held roughly 2.2 million PBMCs cultured in IMDM containing about 5% human AB serum and roughly 9.7 IU/ml IL-2, with 8.5 to 10 ug/ml peptide pools added. On days 3 and 7, half of the culture medium was replaced with fresh IL-2-containing medium. CD4+ T cells were isolated after roughly 10 days of culture through negative selection using the EasySep CD4+ T cell isolation kit. PBMCs were separated from whole blood using Ficoll-Paque Plus gradient centrifugation and then either used fresh or cryopreserved at -140C. Culture conditions were generally each tested in triplicate wells.

Trimming costs V 7 bases and J 4 bases, and their ends lie 16 bases apart. Per the germline V gene, MNHEY is the CDR1 and SVGEGT is the CDR2. The CDR3 contains 14 residues, cysteine and phenylalanine counted. Here the CDR3 DNA is all that survives: 42 bases in frame from base 1. The source is a human donor who had recovered from COVID-19. Sequencing used CD4+ T cells from blood, cultured in vitro, obtained before SARS-CoV-2 vaccination. The V gene is TRBV6-2 or TRBV6-3 and the J gene is TRBJ1-1, with a tentative D gene TRBD1 over 5 matching bases. The bases read TGTGCCAGCAACCCGGGACTTGAGGGCACTGAAGCTTTCTTT. Its translation is CASNPGLEGTEAFF.